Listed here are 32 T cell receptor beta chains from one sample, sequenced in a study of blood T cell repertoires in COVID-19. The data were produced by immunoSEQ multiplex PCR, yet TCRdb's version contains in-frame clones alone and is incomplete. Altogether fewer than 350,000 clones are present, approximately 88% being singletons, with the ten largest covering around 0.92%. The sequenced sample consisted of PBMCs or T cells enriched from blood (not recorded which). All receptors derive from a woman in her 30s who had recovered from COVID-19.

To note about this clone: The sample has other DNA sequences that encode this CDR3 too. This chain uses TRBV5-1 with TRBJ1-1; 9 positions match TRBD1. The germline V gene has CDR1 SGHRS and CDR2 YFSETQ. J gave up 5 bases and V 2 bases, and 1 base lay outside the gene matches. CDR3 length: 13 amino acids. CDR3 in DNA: TGCGCCAGCAGCTTAGACAGGGGGACTGAAGCTTTCTTT. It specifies CASSLDRGTEAFF.

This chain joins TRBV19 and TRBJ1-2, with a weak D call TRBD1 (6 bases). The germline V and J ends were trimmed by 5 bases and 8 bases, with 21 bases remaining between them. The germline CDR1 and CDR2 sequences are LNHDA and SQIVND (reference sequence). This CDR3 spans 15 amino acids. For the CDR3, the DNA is TGTGCCAGTAGTCCGTCGGCGACAGGCTCATTGGGCTACACCTTC. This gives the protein CASSPSATGSLGYTF.

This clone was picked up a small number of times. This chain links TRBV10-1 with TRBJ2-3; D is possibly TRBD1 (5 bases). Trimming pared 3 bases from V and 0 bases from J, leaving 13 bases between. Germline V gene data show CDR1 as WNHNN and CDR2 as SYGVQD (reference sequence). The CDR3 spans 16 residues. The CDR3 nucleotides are TGCGCCAGCAGTGACCCGACAGTAACTAGCACAGATACGCAGTATTTT. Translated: CASSDPTVTSTDTQYF.

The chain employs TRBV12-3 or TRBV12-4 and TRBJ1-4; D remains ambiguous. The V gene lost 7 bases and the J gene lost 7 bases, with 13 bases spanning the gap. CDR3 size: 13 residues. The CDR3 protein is CASTDNEGEKLFF. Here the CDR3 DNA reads TGTGCCAGCACCGACAATGAAGGTGAAAAACTGTTTTTT.

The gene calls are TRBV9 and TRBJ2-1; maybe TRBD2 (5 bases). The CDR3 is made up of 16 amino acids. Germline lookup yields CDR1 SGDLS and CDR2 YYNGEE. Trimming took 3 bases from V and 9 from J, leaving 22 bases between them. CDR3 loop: CASSGGGLPSGGEQFF. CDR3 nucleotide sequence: TGTGCCAGCAGCGGAGGTGGTCTCCCGAGTGGAGGTGAGCAGTTCTTC.

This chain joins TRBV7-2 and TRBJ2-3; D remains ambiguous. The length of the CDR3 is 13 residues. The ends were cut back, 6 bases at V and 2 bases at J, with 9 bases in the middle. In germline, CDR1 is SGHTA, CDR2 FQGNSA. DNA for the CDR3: TGTGCCAGCAGTCCAGTCTTCACAGATACGCAGTATTTT. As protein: CASSPVFTDTQYF.

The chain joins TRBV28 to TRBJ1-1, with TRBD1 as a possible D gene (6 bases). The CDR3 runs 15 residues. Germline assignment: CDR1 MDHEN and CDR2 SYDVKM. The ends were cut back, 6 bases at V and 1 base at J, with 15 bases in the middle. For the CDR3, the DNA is TGTGCCAGCAGCCCACAGGGCCGGTGGAACACTGAAGCTTTCTTT. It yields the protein CASSPQGRWNTEAFF.

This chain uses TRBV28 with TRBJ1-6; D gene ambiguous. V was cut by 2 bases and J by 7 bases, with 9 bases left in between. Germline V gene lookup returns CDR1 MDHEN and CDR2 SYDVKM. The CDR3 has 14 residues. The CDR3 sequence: CASSLGGLNSPLHF. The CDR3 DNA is TGTGCCAGCAGTTTAGGAGGGTTAAATTCACCCCTCCACTTT.

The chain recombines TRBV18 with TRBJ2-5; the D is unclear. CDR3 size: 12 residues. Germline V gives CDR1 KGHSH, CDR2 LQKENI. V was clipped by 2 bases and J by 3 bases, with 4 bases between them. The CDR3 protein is CASSPSKETQYF. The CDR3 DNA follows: TGTGCCAGCTCACCATCTAAAGAGACCCAGTACTTC. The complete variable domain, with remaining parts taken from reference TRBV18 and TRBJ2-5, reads NAGVMQNPRHLVRRRGQEARLRCSPMKGHSHVYWYRQLPEEGLKFMVYLQKENIIDESGMPKERFSAEFPKEGPSILRIQQVVRGDSAAYFCASSPSKETQYFGPGTRLLVL.

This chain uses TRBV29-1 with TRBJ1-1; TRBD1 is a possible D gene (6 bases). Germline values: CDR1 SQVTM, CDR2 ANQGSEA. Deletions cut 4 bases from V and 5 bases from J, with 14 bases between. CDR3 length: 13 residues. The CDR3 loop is CSVAIPGETEAFF. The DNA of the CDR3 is TGCAGCGTTGCAATCCCAGGGGAGACTGAAGCTTTCTTT.

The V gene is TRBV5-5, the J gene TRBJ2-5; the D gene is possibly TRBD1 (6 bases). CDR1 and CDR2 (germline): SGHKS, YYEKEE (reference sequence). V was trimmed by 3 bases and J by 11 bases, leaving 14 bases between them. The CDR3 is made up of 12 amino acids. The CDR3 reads CASSSGAEPQYF. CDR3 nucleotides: TGTGCCAGCAGCTCAGGGGCAGAGCCTCAGTACTTC.

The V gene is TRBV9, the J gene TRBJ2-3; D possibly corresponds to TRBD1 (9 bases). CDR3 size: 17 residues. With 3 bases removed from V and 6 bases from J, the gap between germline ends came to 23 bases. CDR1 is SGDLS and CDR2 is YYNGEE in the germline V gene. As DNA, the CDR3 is TGTGCCAGCAGCGCGGGGACCGGCGGGGGGACAGGGGATACGCAGTATTTT. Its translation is CASSAGTGGGTGDTQYF.

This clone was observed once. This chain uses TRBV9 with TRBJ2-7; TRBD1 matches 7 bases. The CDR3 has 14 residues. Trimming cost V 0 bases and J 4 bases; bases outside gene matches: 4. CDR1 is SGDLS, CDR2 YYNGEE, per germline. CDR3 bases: TGTGCCAGCAGCGTAGAGGCAGGGGGATACGAGCAGTACTTC. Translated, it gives CASSVEAGGYEQYF.

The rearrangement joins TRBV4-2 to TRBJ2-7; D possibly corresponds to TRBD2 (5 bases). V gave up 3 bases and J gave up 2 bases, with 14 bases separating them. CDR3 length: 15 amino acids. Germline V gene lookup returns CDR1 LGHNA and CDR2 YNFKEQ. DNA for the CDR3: TGTGCCAGCAGCCACGATAATAGCGCCACCTACGAGCAGTACTTC. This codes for CASSHDNSATYEQYF.

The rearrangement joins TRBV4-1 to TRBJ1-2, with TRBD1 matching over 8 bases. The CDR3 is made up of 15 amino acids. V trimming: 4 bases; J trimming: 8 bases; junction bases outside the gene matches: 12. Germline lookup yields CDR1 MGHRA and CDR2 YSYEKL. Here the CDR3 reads CASSPLYRTGSGYTF. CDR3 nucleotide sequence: TGCGCCAGCAGCCCCCTCTATCGGACAGGGAGCGGCTACACCTTC.

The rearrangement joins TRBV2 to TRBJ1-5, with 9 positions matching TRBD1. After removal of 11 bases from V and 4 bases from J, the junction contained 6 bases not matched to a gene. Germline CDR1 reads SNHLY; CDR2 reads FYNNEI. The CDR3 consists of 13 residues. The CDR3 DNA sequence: TGTGCCGGCCGGACAGGGGTTAATCAGCCCCAGCATTTT. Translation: CAGRTGVNQPQHF.

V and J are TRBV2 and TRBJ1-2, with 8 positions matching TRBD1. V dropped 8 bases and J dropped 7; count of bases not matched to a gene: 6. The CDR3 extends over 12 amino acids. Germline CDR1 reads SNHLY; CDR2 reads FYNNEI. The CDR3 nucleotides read TGTGCCAGCGTCTTGACAGGGGCTGGCTACACCTTC. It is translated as CASVLTGAGYTF.

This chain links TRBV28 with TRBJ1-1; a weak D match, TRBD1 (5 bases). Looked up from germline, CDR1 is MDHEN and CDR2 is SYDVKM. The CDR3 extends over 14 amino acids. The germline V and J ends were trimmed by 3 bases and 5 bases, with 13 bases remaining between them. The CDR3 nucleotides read TGTGCCAGCAGTTTGGGGGAGGGGTGGACTGAAGCTTTCTTT. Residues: CASSLGEGWTEAFF.

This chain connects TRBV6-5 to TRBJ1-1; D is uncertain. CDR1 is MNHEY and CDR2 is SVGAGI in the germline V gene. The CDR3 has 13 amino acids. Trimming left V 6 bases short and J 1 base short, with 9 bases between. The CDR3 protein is CASSHPGNTEAFF. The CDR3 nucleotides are TGTGCCAGCAGCCACCCCGGGAACACTGAAGCTTTCTTT.

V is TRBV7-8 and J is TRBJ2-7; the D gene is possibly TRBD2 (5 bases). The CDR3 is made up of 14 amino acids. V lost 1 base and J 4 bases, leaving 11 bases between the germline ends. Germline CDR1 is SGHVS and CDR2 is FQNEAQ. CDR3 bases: TGTGCCAGCAGCTTAGGACTACTCCGATACGAGCAGTACTTC. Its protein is CASSLGLLRYEQYF.

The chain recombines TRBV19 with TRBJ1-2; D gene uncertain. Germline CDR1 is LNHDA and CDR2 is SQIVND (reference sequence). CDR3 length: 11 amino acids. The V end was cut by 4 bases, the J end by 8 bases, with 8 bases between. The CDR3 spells CASSTRGGYTF. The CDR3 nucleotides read TGTGCCAGTAGTACCCGGGGAGGCTACACCTTC. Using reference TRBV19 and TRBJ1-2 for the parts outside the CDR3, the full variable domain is DGGITQSPKYLFRKEGQNVTLSCEQNLNHDAMYWYRQDPGQGLRLIYYSQIVNDFQKGDIAEGYSVSREKKESFPLTVTSAQKNPTAFYLCASSTRGGYTFGSGTRLTVV.

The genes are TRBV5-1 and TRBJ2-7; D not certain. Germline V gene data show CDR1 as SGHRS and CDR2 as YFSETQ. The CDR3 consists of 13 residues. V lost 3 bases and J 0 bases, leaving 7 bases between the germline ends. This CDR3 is CASSWAASYEQYF. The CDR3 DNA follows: TGCGCCAGCAGCTGGGCTGCCTCCTACGAGCAGTACTTC. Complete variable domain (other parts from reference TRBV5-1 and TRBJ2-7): KAGVTQTPRYLIKTRGQQVTLSCSPISGHRSVSWYQQTPGQGLQFLFEYFSETQRNKGNFPGRFSGRQFSNSRSEMNVSTLELGDSALYLCASSWAASYEQYFGPGTRLTVT.

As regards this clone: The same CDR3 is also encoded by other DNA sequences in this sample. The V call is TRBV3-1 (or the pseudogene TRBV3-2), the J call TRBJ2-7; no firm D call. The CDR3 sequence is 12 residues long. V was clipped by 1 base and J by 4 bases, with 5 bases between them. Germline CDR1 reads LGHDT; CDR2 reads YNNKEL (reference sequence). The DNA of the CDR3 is TGTGCCAGCAGCCAAGGCGGTTACGAGCAGTACTTC. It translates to CASSQGGYEQYF.

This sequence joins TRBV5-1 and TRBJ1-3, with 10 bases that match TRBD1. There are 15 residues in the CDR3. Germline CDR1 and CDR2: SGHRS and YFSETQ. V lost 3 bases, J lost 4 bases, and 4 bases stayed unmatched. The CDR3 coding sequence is TGCGCCAGCAGCTACGTGACAGGGGGCGGAAACACCATATATTTT. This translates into CASSYVTGGGNTIYF. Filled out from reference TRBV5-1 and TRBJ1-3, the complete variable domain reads KAGVTQTPRYLIKTRGQQVTLSCSPISGHRSVSWYQQTPGQGLQFLFEYFSETQRNKGNFPGRFSGRQFSNSRSEMNVSTLELGDSALYLCASSYVTGGGNTIYFGEGSWLTVV.

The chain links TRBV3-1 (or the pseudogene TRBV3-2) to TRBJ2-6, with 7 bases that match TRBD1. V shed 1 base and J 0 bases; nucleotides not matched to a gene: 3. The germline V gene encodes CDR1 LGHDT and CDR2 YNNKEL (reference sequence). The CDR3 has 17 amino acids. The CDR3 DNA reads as TGTGCCAGCAGCCAAGTCGCAGGGGGCTCTGGGGCCAACGTCCTGACTTTC. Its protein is CASSQVAGGSGANVLTF.

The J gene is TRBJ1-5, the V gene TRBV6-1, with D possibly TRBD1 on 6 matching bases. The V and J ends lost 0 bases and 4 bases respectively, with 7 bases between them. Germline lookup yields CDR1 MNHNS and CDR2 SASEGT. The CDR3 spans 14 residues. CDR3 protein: CASSEATGNQPQHF. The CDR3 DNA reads TGTGCCAGCAGTGAAGCCACAGGGAATCAGCCCCAGCATTTT.

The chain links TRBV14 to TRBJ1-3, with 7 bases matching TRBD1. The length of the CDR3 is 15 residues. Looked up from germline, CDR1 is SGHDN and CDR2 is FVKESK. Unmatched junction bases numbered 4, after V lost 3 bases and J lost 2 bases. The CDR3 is CASSQQTGTGNTIYF. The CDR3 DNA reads TGTGCCAGCAGCCAGCAGACAGGGACTGGAAACACCATATATTTT.

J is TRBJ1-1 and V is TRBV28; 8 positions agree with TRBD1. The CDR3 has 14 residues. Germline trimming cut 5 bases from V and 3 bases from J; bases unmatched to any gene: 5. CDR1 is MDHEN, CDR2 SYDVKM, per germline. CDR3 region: CASSVTGGYTEAFF. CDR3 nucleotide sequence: TGTGCCAGCAGTGTAACAGGGGGGTACACTGAAGCTTTCTTT.

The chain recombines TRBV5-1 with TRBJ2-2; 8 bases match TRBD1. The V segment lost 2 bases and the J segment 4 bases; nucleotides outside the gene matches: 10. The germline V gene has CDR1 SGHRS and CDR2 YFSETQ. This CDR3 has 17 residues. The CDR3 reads CASSLDRGLTPTGELFF. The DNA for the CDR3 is TGCGCCAGCAGCTTAGACAGGGGCCTTACCCCCACCGGGGAGCTGTTTTTT.

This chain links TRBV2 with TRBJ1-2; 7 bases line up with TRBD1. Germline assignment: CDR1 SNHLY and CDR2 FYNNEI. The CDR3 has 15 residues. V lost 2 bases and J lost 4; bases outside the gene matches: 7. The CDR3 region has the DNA TGTGCCAGCAGTGAACCCGGGACAGTCCTCTATGGCTACACCTTC. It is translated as CASSEPGTVLYGYTF.

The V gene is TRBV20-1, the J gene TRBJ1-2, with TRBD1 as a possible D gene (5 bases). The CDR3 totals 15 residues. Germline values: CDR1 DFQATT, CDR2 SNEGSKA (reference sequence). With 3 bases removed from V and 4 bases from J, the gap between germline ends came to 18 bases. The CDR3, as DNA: TGCAGTGCTAGTCCCGTCAGGGATCTGGGCTATGGCTACACCTTC. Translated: CSASPVRDLGYGYTF.

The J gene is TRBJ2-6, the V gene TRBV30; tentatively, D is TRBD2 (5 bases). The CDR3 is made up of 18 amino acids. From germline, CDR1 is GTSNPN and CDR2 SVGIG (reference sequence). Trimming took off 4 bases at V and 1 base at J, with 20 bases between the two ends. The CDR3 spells CAWKTDPRRGSGANVLTF. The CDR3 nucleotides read TGTGCCTGGAAAACCGACCCGAGGCGCGGGTCTGGGGCCAACGTCCTGACTTTC.